This is a list of T cell receptor beta chains from one sample in a study of shared clonotypes between healthy human individuals. Generated by immunoSEQ multiplex PCR, the TCRdb table keeps only in-frame clones and is missing some. This table holds approximately 2.1 million clones, about 92% found once. Source material: naive CD4+ T cells from PBMCs. The source is a man aged 18 to 30 in good health. Some clones in this sample may be carry-over from other donors' samples. The CDR3 runs from the conserved cysteine through the conserved F or W. The D gene is left open where the match is weak. Clone size is shown for a subset of rows, as once, few, many or a class of expanded clone.

>TRBV9|TRBJ1-2|.|.
CASSVGGFDGYTF
TGTGCCAGCAGCGTAGGTGGGTTTGATGGCTACACCTTC
>TRBV6-5|TRBJ2-7|.|.
CASSYYGSGEQYF
TGTGCCAGCAGTTATTATGGCAGTGGCGAGCAGTACTTC
>TRBV28|TRBJ2-7|.|.
CASSLTQPTNYYEQYF
TGTGCCAGCAGTCTAACCCAACCGACTAACTACTACGAGCAGTACTTC
>TRBV14|TRBJ2-7|TRBD1|.
CASSNRQGMGEQYF
TGTGCCAGCAGCAACCGACAGGGAATGGGCGAGCAGTACTTC
>TRBV21-1|TRBJ2-3|.|once
CASSPLLSGRRTDTQYF
TGTGCCAGCAGCCCCCTGCTTTCGGGGAGACGCACAGATACGCAGTATTTT
>TRBV6-5|TRBJ2-5|TRBD2|.
CASRRLAERGQYF
TGTGCCAGCCGCAGGCTAGCGGAGAGGGGCCAGTACTTC
>TRBV5-1|TRBJ1-2|.|.
CASSEPGAGGYTF
TGCGCCAGCAGCGAACCGGGAGCCGGCGGCTACACCTTC
>TRBV11-2|TRBJ1-1|.|.
CASSLSSGGNTEAFF
TGTGCCAGCAGCTTGTCGTCCGGAGGAAACACTGAAGCTTTCTTT
>TRBV30|TRBJ1-5|.|.
CAWSVGGGPNQPQHF
TGTGCCTGGAGTGTTGGGGGGGGACCCAATCAGCCCCAGCATTTT
>TRBV5-1|TRBJ1-5|TRBD1|.
CASSSGQNNQPQHF
TGCGCCAGCAGCTCGGGACAGAACAATCAGCCCCAGCATTTT
>TRBV20-1|TRBJ2-1|.|once
CSAKSRTWHIF
TGCAGTGCTAAGAGTAGGACCTGGCATATCTTC
>TRBV18|TRBJ1-2|TRBD1|once
CASSPSGDRGNYGYTF
TGTGCCAGCTCACCCTCCGGGGACAGGGGTAACTATGGCTACACCTTC
>TRBV18|TRBJ2-3|.|.
CASSRRLVSGTDTQYF
TGTGCCAGCTCACGCCGACTAGTTTCCGGCACAGATACGCAGTATTTT
>TRBV5-1|TRBJ2-3|TRBD2|.
CASSGGTSADTQYF
TGCGCCAGCAGCGGAGGGACTAGCGCAGATACGCAGTATTTT
>TRBV6-1|TRBJ2-7|.|.
CASRERRGDSYEQYF
TGTGCCAGCAGGGAACGACGGGGTGACTCCTACGAGCAGTACTTC
>TRBV25-1|TRBJ1-5|.|.
CASRQGGDQPQHF
TGTGCCAGCAGACAGGGAGGGGATCAGCCCCAGCATTTT
>TRBV4-1|TRBJ2-7|TRBD2|.
CASSQDPTSGTYEQYF
TGCGCCAGCAGCCAAGATCCTACTAGCGGGACCTACGAGCAGTACTTC
>TRBV5-1|TRBJ2-1|.|once
CASSLWAWGNNEQFF
TGCGCCAGCAGCTTGTGGGCTTGGGGGAACAATGAGCAGTTCTTC
>TRBV6-6|TRBJ1-1|.|once
CASSQGLTIGRAFF
TGTGCCAGCAGCCAAGGCCTTACTATCGGACGAGCTTTCTTT
>TRBV9|TRBJ1-1|TRBD1|.
CASSATGVNTEAFF
TGTGCCAGCAGCGCGACAGGGGTGAACACTGAAGCTTTCTTT
>TRBV6-5|TRBJ2-5|.|.
CASSYGAIQGETQYF
TGTGCCAGCAGTTACGGGGCAATCCAGGGAGAGACCCAGTACTTC
>TRBV6-1|TRBJ1-3|.|once
CATLPSSGGTIYF
TGTGCCACCCTCCCTTCTTCGGGGGGAACCATATATTTT
>TRBV14|TRBJ1-1|.|.
CASSKQGMVAEAFF
TGTGCCAGCAGCAAACAGGGAATGGTGGCTGAAGCTTTCTTT
>TRBV5-1|TRBJ2-6|TRBD1|.
CASSEGASGANVLTF
TGCGCCAGCAGCGAGGGGGCCTCTGGGGCCAACGTCCTGACTTTC
>TRBV6-5|TRBJ2-1|TRBD2|.
CATNQAGVRNEQFF
TGTGCCACGAATCAAGCGGGAGTGAGGAATGAGCAGTTCTTC
>TRBV11-2|TRBJ2-3|TRBD2|.
CASSYLAGGNTDTQYF
TGTGCCAGCAGCTATCTAGCGGGAGGCAACACAGATACGCAGTATTTT
>TRBV19|TRBJ2-1|TRBD2|.
CASSIPGLAAHNEQFF
TGTGCCAGTAGTATTCCCGGACTAGCGGCACACAATGAGCAGTTCTTC
>TRBV28|TRBJ2-7|.|.
CASSPNKGVHEQYF
TGTGCCAGCAGCCCTAATAAGGGGGTCCACGAGCAGTACTTC
>TRBV19|TRBJ1-5|.|once
CASSIEPVHSNQPQHF
TGTGCCAGTAGTATAGAACCGGTTCATAGCAATCAGCCCCAGCATTTT
>TRBV27|TRBJ2-7|TRBD1|once
CAGTGASYEQYF
TGTGCCGGGACAGGCGCCTCCTACGAGCAGTACTTC
>TRBV28|TRBJ2-3|.|.
CASVSGVRDTQYF
TGTGCCAGCGTTAGCGGAGTCCGGGATACGCAGTATTTT
>TRBV10-1|TRBJ2-1|TRBD2|.
CASSESGLAGERIYNEQFF
TGCGCCAGCAGTGAGTCGGGACTAGCGGGAGAGCGGATCTACAATGAGCAGTTCTTC
>TRBV2|TRBJ2-5|.|.
CASSTWAGQETQYF
TGTGCCAGCAGCACTTGGGCAGGTCAAGAGACCCAGTACTTC
>TRBV5-1|TRBJ2-2|TRBD1|.
CASSDRDRTNTGELFF
TGCGCCAGCAGCGACCGGGACAGGACGAACACCGGGGAGCTGTTTTTT
>TRBV2|TRBJ1-1|.|.
CASDLNTEAFF
TGTGCCAGCGACTTGAACACTGAAGCTTTCTTT
>TRBV4-2|TRBJ2-3|TRBD2|.
CASSRTIAGASTDTQYF
TGTGCCAGCAGCCGAACTATAGCGGGAGCGAGCACAGATACGCAGTATTTT
>TRBV4-2|TRBJ2-1|.|once
CASSPGMTGTYNEQFF
TGTGCCAGCAGCCCTGGGATGACGGGAACCTACAATGAGCAGTTCTTC
>TRBV6-6|TRBJ2-7|.|once
CASTRTGASGYEQYF
TGTGCCAGCACCCGGACCGGGGCCTCGGGCTACGAGCAGTACTTC
>TRBV5-1|TRBJ1-1|TRBD1|.
CASSGQGANTEAFF
TGCGCCAGCAGCGGCCAGGGGGCGAACACTGAAGCTTTCTTT
>TRBV18|TRBJ2-7|.|.
CASSPGTPAHEQYF
TGTGCCAGCTCACCCGGGACACCGGCCCACGAGCAGTACTTC